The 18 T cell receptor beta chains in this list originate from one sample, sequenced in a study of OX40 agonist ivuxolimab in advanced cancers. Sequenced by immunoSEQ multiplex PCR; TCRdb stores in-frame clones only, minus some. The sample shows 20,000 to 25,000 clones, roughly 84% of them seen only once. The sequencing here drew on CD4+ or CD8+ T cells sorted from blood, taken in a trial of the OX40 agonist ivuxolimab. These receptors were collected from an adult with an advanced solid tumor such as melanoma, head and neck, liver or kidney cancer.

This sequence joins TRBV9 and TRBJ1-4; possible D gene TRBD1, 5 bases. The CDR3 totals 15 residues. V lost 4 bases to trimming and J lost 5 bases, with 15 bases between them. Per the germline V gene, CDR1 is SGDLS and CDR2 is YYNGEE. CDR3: CASSPWDGPNEKLFF. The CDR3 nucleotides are TGTGCCAGCAGCCCCTGGGACGGACCCAATGAAAAACTGTTTTTT.

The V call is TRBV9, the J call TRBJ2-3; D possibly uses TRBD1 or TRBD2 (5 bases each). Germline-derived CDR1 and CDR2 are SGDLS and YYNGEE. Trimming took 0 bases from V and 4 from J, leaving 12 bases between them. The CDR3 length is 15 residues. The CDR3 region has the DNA TGTGCCAGCAGCGTAGCAGGGTACGGGGCAGATACGCAGTATTTT. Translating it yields CASSVAGYGADTQYF.

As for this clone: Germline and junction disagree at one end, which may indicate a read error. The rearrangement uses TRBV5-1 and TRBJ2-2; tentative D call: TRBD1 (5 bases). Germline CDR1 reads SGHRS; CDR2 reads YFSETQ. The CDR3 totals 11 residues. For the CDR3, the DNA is TGCGCCAGCAGGTTGGGGCTAGAGCTGTTTTTT. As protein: CASRLGLELFF.

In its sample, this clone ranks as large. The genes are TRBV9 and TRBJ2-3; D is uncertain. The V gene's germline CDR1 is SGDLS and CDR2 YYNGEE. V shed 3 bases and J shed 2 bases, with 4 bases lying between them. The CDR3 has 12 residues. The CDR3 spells CASSEVTDTQYF. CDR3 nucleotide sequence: TGTGCCAGCAGCGAGGTCACAGATACGCAGTATTTT.

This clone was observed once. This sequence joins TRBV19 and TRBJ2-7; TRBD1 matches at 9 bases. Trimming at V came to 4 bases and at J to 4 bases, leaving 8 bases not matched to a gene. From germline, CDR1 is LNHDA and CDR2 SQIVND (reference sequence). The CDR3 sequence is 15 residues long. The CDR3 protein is CASSSPGQGIYEQYF. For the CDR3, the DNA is TGTGCCAGTAGTAGTCCGGGACAGGGAATATACGAGCAGTACTTC.

The DNA of the CDR3 is TGTGCCAGCAGTTACAATGTCGGGGGTGGGGATACGCAGTATTTT. The encoded protein is CASSYNVGGGDTQYF. The chain employs TRBV6-5 and TRBJ2-3; a weak D match, TRBD2 (6 bases). Trimming cost V 2 bases and J 6 bases, with 15 bases left between them. The CDR3 totals 15 residues. Germline CDR1 and CDR2: MNHEY and SVGAGI.

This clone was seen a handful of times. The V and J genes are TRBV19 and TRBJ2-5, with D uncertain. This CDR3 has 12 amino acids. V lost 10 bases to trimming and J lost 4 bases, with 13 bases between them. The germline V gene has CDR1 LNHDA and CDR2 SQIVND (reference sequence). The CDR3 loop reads CATGPWGETQYF. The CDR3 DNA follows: TGTGCCACCGGACCGTGGGGAGAGACCCAGTACTTC.

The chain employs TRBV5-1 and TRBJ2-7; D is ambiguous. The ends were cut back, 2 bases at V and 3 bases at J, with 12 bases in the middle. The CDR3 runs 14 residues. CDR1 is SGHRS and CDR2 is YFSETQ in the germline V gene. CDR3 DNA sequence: TGCGCCAGCAGCTTTGCCATAGGTGACTACGAGCAGTACTTC. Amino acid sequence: CASSFAIGDYEQYF.

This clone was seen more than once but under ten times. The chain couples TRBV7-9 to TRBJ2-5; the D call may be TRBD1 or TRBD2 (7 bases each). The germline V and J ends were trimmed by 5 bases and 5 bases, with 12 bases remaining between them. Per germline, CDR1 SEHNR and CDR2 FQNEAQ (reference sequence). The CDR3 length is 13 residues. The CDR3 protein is CASSAQGGETQYF. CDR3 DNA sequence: TGTGCCAGCAGCGCCCAGGGGGGGGAGACCCAGTACTTC.

CDR3 loop: CATSGGYTDTQYF. In DNA, the CDR3 is TGTGCCACCTCGGGAGGGTATACAGATACGCAGTATTTT. The rearrangement joins TRBV6-4 to TRBJ2-3; TRBD2 matches 8 bases. CDR3 length: 13 residues. The J segment lost 3 bases and the V segment lost 10 bases, leaving 6 bases of the junction unmatched. CDR1 and CDR2 (germline): MRHNA, SNTAGT.

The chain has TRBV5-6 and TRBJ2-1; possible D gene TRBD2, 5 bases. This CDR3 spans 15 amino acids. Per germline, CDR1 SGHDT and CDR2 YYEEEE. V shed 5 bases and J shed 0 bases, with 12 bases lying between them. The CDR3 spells CASRRTGSSYNEQFF. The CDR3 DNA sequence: TGTGCCAGCAGACGGACGGGGAGCTCCTACAATGAGCAGTTCTTC. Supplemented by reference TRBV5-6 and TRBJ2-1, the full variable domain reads DAGVTQSPTHLIKTRGQQVTLRCSPKSGHDTVSWYQQALGQGPQFIFQYYEEEERQRGNFPDRFSGHQFPNYSSELNVNALLLGDSALYLCASRRTGSSYNEQFFGPGTRLTVL.

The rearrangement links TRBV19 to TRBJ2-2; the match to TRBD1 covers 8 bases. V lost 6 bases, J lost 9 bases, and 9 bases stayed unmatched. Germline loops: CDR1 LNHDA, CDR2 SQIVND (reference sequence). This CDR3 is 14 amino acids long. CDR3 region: CASSPGGGGRELFF. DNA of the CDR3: TGTGCCAGTAGCCCAGGGGGCGGTGGTAGGGAGCTGTTTTTT. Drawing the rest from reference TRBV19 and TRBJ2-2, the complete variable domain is DGGITQSPKYLFRKEGQNVTLSCEQNLNHDAMYWYRQDPGQGLRLIYYSQIVNDFQKGDIAEGYSVSREKKESFPLTVTSAQKNPTAFYLCASSPGGGGRELFFGEGSRLTVL.

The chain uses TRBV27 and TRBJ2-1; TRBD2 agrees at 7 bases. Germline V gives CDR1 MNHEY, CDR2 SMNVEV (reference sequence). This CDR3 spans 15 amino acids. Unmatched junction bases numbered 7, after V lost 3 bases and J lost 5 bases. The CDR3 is CASSFLPGRDNEQFF. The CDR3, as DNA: TGTGCCAGCAGTTTCTTACCGGGGAGGGACAATGAGCAGTTCTTC.

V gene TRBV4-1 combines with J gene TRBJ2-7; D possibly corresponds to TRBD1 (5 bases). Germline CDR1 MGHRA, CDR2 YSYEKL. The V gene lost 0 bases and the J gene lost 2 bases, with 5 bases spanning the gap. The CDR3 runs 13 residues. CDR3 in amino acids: CASSQDRAYEQYF. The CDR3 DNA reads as TGCGCCAGCAGCCAAGACAGGGCCTACGAGCAGTACTTC.

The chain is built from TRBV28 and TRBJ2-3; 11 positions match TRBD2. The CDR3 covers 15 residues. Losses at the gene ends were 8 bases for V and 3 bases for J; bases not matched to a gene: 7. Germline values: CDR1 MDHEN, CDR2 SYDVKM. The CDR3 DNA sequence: TGTGCCAGCGGACGACTAGCGGGATATACAGATACGCAGTATTTT. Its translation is CASGRLAGYTDTQYF.

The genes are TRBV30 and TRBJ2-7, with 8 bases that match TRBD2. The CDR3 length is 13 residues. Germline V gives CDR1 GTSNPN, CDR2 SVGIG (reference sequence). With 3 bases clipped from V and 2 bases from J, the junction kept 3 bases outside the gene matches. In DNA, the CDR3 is TGTGCCTGGAGCGCGGGAGGCCCCTACGAGCAGTACTTC. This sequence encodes CAWSAGGPYEQYF.

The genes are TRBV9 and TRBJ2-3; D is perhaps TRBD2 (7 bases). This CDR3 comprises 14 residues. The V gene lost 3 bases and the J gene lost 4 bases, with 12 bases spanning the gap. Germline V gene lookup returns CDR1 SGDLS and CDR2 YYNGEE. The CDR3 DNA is TGTGCCAGCAGCGCGGGGGGCGGGGCAGATACGCAGTATTTT. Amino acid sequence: CASSAGGGADTQYF.

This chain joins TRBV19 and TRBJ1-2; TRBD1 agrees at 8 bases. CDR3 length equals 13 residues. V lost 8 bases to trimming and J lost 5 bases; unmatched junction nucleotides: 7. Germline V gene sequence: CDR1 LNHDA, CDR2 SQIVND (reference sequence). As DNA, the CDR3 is TGTGCCAGTGAGACAGGGGCAGGATATGGCTACACCTTC. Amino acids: CASETGAGYGYTF.